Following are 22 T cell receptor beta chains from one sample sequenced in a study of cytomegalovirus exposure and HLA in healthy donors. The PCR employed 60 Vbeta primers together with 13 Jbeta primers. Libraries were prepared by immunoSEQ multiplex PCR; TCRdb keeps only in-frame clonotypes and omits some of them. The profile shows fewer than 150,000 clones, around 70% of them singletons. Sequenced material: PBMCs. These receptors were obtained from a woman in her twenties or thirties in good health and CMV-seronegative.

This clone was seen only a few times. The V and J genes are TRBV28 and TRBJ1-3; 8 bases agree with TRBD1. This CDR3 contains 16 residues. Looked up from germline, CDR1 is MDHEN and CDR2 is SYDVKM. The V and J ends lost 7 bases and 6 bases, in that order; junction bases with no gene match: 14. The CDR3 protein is CASTIKRTGIQNTIYF. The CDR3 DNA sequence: TGTGCCAGCACCATTAAGAGGACAGGGATCCAAAACACCATATATTTT.

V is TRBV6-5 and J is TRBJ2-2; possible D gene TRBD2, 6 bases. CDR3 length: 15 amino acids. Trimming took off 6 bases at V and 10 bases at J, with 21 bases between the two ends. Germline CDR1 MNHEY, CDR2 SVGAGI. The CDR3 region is CASRLGLVNTEELFF. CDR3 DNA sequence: TGTGCCAGCAGATTGGGACTGGTGAATACTGAGGAGCTGTTTTTT.

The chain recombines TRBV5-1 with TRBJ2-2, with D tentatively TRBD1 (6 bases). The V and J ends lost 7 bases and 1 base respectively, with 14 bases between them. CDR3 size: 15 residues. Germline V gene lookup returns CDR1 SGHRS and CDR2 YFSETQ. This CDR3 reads CASGLGGQNTGELFF. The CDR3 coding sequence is TGCGCCAGCGGACTTGGGGGACAGAACACCGGGGAGCTGTTTTTT.

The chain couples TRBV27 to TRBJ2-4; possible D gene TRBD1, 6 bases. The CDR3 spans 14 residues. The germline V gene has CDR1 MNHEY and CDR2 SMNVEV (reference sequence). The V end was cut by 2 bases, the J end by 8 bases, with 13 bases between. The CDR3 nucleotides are TGTGCCAGCAGTTTAACAGGGTTCCTGGACATTCAGTACTTC. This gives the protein CASSLTGFLDIQYF.

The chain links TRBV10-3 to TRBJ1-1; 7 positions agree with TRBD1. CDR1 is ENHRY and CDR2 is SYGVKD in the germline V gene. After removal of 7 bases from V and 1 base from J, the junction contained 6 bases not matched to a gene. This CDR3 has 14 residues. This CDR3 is CAITTDRANTEAFF. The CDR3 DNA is TGTGCCATCACCACAGACAGGGCGAACACTGAAGCTTTCTTT.

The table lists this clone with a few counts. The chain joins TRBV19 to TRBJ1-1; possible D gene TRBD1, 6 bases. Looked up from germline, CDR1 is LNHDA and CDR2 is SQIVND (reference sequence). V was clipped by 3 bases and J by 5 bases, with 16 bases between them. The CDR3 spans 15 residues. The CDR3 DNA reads TGTGCCAGTAGTATCGGTCCAGGGGAGGGGACTGAAGCTTTCTTT. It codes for CASSIGPGEGTEAFF.

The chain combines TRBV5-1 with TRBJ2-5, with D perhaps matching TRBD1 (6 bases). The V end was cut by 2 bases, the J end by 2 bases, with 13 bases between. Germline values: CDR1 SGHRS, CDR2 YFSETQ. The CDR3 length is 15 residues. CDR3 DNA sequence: TGCGCCAGCAGCTTATTCACAGGGATACAAGAGACCCAGTACTTC. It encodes CASSLFTGIQETQYF. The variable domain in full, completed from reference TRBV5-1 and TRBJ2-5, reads KAGVTQTPRYLIKTRGQQVTLSCSPISGHRSVSWYQQTPGQGLQFLFEYFSETQRNKGNFPGRFSGRQFSNSRSEMNVSTLELGDSALYLCASSLFTGIQETQYFGPGTRLLVL.

This CDR3 reads CAWSVPADRVNRDTQYF. The DNA for the CDR3 is TGTGCCTGGAGTGTACCCGCGGACAGGGTTAATAGAGATACGCAGTATTTT. The chain couples TRBV30 to TRBJ2-3, with 8 bases that match TRBD1. This CDR3 spans 17 amino acids. The V and J ends lost 0 bases and 5 bases, in that order; junction bases with no gene match: 13. Germline CDR1 GTSNPN, CDR2 SVGIG (reference sequence).

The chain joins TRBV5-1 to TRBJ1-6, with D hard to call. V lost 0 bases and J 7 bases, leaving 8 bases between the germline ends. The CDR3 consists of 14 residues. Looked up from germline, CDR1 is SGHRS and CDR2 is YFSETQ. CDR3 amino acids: CASSLGDKNSPLHF. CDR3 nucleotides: TGCGCCAGCAGCTTGGGAGACAAAAATTCACCCCTCCACTTT.

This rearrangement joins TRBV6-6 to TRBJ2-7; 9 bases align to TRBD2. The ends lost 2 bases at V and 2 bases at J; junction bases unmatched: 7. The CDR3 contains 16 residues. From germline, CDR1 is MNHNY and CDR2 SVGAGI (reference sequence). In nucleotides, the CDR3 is TGTGCCAGCAGTTACGCGGGGGGGGGCGGGGCCTACGAGCAGTACTTC. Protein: CASSYAGGGGAYEQYF.

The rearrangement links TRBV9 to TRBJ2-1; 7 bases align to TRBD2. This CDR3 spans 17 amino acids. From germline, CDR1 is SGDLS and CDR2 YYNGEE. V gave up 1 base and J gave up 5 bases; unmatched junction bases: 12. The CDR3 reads CASSVSLSGIGHNEQFF. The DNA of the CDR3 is TGTGCCAGCAGCGTATCATTAAGCGGGATTGGGCACAATGAGCAGTTCTTC.

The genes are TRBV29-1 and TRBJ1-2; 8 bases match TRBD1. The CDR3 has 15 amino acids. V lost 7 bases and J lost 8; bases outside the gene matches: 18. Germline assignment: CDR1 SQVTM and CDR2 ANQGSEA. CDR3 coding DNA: TGCAGCGCGACATTAATTGAACAGGGGGTTTGGGGCTACACCTTC. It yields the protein CSATLIEQGVWGYTF.

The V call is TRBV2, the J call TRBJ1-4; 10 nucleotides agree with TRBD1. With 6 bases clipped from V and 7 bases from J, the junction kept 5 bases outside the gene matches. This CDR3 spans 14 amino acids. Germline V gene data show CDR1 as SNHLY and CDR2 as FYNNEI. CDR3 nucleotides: TGTGCCAGCAGGGACAGGGGGGGGAGTGAAAAACTGTTTTTT. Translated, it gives CASRDRGGSEKLFF.

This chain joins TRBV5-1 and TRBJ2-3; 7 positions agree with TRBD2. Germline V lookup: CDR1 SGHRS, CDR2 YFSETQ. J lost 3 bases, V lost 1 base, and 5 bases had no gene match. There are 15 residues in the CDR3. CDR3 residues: CASSLRLADTDTQYF. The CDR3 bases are TGCGCCAGCAGCTTGCGCCTAGCGGATACAGATACGCAGTATTTT.

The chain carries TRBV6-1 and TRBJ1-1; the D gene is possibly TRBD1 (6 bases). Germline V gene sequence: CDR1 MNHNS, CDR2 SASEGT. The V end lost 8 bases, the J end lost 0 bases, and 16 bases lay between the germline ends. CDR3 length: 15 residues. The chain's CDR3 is CASVYRARMNTEAFF. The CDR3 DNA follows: TGTGCCAGCGTATACAGGGCGCGGATGAACACTGAAGCTTTCTTT.

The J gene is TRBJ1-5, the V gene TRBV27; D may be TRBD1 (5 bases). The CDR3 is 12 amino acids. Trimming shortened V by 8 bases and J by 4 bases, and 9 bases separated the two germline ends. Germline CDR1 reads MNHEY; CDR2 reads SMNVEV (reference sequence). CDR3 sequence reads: CASGQGNQPQHF. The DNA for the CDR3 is TGTGCCAGCGGCCAGGGAAATCAGCCCCAGCATTTT.

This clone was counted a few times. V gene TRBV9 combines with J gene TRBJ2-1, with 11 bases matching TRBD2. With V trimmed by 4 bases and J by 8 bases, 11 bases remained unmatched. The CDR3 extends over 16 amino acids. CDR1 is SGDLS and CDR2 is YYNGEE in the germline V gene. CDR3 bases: TGTGCCAGCAGCTCCCGTGGTAGCGGGGGGGCCGATGAGCAGTTCTTC. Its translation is CASSSRGSGGADEQFF.

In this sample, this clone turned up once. This CDR3 is CASSSIQGADYGYTF. As DNA, the CDR3 is TGTGCCAGCAGTTCTATACAGGGGGCGGACTATGGCTACACCTTC. The chain employs TRBV6-5 and TRBJ1-2; 9 bases map to TRBD1. The CDR3 is made up of 15 amino acids. The V gene end was trimmed by 4 bases and the J gene end by 3 bases; junction bases not matched to a gene: 6. Germline CDR1 and CDR2: MNHEY and SVGAGI.

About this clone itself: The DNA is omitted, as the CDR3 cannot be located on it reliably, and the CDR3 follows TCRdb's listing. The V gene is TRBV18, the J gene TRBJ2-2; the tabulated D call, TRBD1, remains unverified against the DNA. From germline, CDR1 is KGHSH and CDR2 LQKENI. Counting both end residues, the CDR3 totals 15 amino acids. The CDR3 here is CARSLTGEFGRGAVF.

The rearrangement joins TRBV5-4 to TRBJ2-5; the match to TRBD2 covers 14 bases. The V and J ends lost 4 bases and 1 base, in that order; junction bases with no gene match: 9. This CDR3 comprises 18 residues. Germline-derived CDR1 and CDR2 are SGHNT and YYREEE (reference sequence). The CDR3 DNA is TGTGCCAGCAGCGGAGGGACTAGCGGGGGCCCTTTCCAAGAGACCCAGTACTTC. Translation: CASSGGTSGGPFQETQYF.

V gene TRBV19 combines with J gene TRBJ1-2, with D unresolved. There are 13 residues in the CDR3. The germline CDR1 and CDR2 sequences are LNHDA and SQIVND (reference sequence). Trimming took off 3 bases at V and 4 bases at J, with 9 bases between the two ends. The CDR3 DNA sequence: TGTGCCAGTAGTATGAGGTCGGGCTATGGCTACACCTTC. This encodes CASSMRSGYGYTF.

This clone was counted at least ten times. CDR3: CASQGGSTYEQYF. The CDR3 coding sequence is TGTGCCAGCCAGGGGGGTAGTACCTACGAGCAGTACTTC. The rearrangement uses TRBV6-1 and TRBJ2-7, with D perhaps TRBD1 (7 bases). The CDR3 has 13 amino acids. Germline V gene lookup returns CDR1 MNHNS and CDR2 SASEGT. The ends were cut back, 8 bases at V and 2 bases at J, with 13 bases in the middle.